The entry below gives a single T cell receptor beta chain sequence along with its context. This sample is drawn from a study of blood T cell repertoires in COVID-19. Background on the study: Researchers got acute and convalescent COVID-19 samples from the United States, Italy and Spain. Nucleic acid was either cDNA or gDNA, and it came from T cells, B-cell-depleted T cells, or PBMCs.

The germline V gene encodes CDR1 LGHNA and CDR2 YSLEER. Trimming cost V 4 bases and J 4 bases; bases outside gene matches: 6. The CDR3 covers 15 residues. Per the original methods: Reference gene primer amplification gave estimated nucleated cell counts. TCRdb's table, derived via immunoSEQ multiplex PCR, lists solely in-frame clones and lacks some. The DNA gave D and trimming, while V, J and clone size come from that table. The repertoire has about 90,000 clones, 81% of them found once; the top ten carry about 13%. The chain carries TRBV4-3 and TRBJ1-1; 10 bases are a match to TRBD1. Sample: peripheral blood. The source is a human donor in a cohort sampled during active COVID-19. CDR3 residues: CASSLMTGGFTEAFF. The CDR3 DNA reads TGCGCCAGCAGCCTGATGACAGGGGGCTTCACTGAAGCTTTCTTT.